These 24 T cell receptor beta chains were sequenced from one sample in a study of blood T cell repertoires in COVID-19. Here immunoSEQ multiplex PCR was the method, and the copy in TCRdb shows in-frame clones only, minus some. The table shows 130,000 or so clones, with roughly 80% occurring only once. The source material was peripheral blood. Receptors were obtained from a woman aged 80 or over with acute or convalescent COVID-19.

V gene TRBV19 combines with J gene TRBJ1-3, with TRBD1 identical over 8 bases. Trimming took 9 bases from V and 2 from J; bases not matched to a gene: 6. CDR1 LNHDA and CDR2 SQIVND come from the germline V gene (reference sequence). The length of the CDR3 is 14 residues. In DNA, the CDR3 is TGTGCCAGCGAAGGACAGGGCACTGGAAACACCATATATTTT. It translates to CASEGQGTGNTIYF.

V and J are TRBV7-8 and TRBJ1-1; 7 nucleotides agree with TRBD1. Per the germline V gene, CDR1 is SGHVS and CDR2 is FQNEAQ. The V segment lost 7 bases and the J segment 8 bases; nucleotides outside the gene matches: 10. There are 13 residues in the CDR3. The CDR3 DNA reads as TGTGCCAGCAATCTCAGACGGGACAGCGAAGCTTTCTTT. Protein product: CASNLRRDSEAFF.

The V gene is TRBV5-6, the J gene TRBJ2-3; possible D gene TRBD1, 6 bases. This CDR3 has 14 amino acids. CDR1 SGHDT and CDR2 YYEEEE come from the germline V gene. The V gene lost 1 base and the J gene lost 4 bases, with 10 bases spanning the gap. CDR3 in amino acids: CASSLRQAPDTQYF. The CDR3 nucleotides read TGTGCCAGCAGCTTGAGACAGGCGCCAGATACGCAGTATTTT.

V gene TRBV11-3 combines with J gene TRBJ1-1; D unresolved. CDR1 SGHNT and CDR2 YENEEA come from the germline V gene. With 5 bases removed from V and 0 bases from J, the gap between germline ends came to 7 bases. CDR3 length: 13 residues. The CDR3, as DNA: TGTGCCAGCAGCGTGGGCATGAACACTGAAGCTTTCTTT. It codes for CASSVGMNTEAFF.

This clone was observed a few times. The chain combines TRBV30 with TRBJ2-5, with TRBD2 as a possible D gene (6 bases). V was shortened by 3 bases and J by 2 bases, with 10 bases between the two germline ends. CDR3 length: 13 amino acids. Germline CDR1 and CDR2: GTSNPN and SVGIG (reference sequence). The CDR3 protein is CAWRRGSQETQYF. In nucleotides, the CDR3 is TGTGCCTGGAGGCGGGGTTCTCAAGAGACCCAGTACTTC.

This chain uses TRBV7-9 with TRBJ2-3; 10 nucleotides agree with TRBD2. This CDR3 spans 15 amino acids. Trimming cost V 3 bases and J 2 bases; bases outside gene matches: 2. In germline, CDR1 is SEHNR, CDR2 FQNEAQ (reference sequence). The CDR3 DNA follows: TGTGCCAGCAGCTTCGGACTAGCGGCCACAGATACGCAGTATTTT. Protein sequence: CASSFGLAATDTQYF.

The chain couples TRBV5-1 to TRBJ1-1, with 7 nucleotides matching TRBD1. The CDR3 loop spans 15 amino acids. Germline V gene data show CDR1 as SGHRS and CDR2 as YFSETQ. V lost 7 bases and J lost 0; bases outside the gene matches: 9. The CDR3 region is CASRRTGEMNTEAFF. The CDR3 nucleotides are TGCGCCAGCCGACGTACAGGGGAAATGAACACTGAAGCTTTCTTT.

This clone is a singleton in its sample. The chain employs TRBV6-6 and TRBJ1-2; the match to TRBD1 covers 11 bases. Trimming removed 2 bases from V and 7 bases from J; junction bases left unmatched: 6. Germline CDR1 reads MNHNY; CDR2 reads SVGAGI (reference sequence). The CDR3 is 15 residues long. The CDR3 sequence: CASSYTDRGRSGYTF. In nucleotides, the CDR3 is TGTGCCAGCAGTTACACGGACAGGGGGCGGTCTGGCTACACCTTC.

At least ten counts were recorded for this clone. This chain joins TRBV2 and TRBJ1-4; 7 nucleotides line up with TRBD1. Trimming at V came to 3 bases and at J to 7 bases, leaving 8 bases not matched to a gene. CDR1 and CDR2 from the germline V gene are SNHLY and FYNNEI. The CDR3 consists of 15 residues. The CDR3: CASSDGDQGGEKLFF. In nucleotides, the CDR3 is TGTGCCAGCAGTGATGGGGATCAGGGGGGTGAAAAACTGTTTTTT.

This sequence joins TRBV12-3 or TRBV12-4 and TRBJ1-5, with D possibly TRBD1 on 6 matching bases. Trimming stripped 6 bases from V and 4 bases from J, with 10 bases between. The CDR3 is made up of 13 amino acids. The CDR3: CASRPTGNQPQHF. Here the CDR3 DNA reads TGTGCCAGCAGGCCCACAGGGAATCAGCCCCAGCATTTT.

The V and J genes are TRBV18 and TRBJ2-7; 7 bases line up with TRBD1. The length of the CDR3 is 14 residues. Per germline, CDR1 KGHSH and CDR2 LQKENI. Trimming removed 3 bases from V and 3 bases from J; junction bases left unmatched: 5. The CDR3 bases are TGTGCCAGCTCACCCCCGGGACAGCGCTACGAGCAGTACTTC. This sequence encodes CASSPPGQRYEQYF.

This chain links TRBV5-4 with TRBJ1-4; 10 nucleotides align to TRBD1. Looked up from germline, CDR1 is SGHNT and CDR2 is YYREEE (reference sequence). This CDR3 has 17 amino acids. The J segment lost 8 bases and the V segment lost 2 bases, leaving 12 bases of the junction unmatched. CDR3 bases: TGTGCCAGCAGCTTTGCCCCCGGACAGGGGGTGGGGGAAAAACTGTTTTTT. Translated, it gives CASSFAPGQGVGEKLFF.

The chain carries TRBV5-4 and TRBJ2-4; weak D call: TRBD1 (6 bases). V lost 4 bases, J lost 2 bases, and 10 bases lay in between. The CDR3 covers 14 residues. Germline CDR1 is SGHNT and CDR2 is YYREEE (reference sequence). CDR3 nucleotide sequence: TGTGCCAGCAGCCCCCAGGGGACCAAAAACATTCAGTACTTC. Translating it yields CASSPQGTKNIQYF.

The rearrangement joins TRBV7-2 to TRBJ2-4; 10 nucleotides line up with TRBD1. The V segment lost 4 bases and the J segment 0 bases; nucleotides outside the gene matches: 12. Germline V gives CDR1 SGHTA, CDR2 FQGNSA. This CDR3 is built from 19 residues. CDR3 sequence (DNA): TGTGCCAGCAGCTCGACAGGGGGCGACGTAGGGCTAGCCAAAAACATTCAGTACTTC. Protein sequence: CASSSTGGDVGLAKNIQYF. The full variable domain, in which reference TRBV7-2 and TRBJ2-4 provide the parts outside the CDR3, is GAGVSQSPSNKVTEKGKDVELRCDPISGHTALYWYRQSLGQGLEFLIYFQGNSAPDKSGLPSDRFSAERTGGSVSTLTIQRTQQEDSAVYLCASSSTGGDVGLAKNIQYFGAGTRLSVL.

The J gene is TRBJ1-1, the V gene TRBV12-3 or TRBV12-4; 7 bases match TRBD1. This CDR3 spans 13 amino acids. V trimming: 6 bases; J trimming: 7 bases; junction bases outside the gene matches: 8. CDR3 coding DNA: TGTGCCAGCAGGGAACAGGGGCGTAATGAAGCTTTCTTT. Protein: CASREQGRNEAFF.

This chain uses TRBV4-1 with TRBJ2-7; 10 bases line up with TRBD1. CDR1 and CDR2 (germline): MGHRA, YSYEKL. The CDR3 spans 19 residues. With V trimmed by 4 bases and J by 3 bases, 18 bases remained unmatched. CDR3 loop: CASSPPGGTGVSKLYEQYF. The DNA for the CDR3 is TGCGCCAGCAGCCCGCCCGGGGGGACAGGGGTTTCCAAGCTCTACGAGCAGTACTTC.

CDR3 DNA sequence: TGTGCCTGGAGTGTACGGGGTATTTGGACCGGACAGACAACTAATGAAAAACTGTTTTTT. As protein: CAWSVRGIWTGQTTNEKLFF. V usage is TRBV30 and J usage is TRBJ1-4, with D maybe TRBD1 (6 bases). The CDR3 loop spans 20 amino acids. The ends were cut back, 0 bases at V and 0 bases at J, with 23 bases in the middle. Germline values: CDR1 GTSNPN, CDR2 SVGIG (reference sequence).

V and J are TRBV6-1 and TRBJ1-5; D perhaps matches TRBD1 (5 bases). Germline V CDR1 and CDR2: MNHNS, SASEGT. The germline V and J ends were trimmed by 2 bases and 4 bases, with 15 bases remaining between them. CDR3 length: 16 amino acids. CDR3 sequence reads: CASSEWAGQQNQPQHF. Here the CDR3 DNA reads TGTGCCAGCAGTGAATGGGCAGGGCAGCAGAATCAGCCCCAGCATTTT.

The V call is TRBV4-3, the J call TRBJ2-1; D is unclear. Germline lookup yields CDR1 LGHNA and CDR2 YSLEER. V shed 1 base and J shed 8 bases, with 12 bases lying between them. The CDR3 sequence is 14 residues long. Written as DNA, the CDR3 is TGCGCCAGCAGCCAAGGCGAGGATATTGATGAGCAGTTCTTC. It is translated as CASSQGEDIDEQFF.

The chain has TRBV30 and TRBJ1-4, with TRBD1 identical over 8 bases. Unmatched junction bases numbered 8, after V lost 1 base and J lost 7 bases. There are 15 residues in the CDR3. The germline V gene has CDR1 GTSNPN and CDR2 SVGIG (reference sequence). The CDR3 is CAWSDRTGWSEKLFF. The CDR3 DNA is TGTGCCTGGAGTGATCGGACAGGGTGGAGTGAAAAACTGTTTTTT. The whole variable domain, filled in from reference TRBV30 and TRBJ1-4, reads SQTIHQWPATLVQPVGSPLSLECTVEGTSNPNLYWYRQAAGRGLQLLFYSVGIGQISSEVPQNLSASRPQDRQFILSSKKLLLSDSGFYLCAWSDRTGWSEKLFFGSGTQLSVL.

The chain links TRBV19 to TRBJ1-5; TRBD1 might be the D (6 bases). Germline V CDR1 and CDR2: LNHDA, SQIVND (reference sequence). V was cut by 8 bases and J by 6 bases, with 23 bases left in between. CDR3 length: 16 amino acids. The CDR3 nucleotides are TGTGCCAGTGCTCAACTGCGGTCGGGGGGCTCTCAGCCCCAGCATTTT. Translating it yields CASAQLRSGGSQPQHF.

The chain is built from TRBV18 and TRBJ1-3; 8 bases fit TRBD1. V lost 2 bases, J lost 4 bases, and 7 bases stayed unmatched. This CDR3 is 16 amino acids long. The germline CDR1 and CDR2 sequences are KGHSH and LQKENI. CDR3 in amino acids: CASSPSAGGGGNTIYF. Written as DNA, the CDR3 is TGTGCCAGCTCACCATCGGCAGGGGGCGGAGGAAACACCATATATTTT. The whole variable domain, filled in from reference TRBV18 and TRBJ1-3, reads NAGVMQNPRHLVRRRGQEARLRCSPMKGHSHVYWYRQLPEEGLKFMVYLQKENIIDESGMPKERFSAEFPKEGPSILRIQQVVRGDSAAYFCASSPSAGGGGNTIYFGEGSWLTVV.

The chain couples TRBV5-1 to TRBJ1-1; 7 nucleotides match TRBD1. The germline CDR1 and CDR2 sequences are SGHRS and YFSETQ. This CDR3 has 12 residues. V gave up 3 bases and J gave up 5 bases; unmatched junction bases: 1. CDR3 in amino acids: CASSSQGTEAFF. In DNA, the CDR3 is TGCGCCAGCAGCTCACAGGGGACTGAAGCTTTCTTT.

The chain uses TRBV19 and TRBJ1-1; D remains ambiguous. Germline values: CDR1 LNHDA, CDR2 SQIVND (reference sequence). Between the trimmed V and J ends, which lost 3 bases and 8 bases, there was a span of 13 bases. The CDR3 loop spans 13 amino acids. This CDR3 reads CASSIGNRREAFF. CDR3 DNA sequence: TGTGCCAGTAGTATTGGAAACCGGAGGGAAGCTTTCTTT.